The clone carrying this TCR beta chain appeared a few times. Its matching antigen is unknown. Since a much larger clone is just one base distant, this may be a read error. This CDR3 has 16 amino acids. Germline V gene lookup returns CDR1 MNHEY and CDR2 SVGAGI. These data are taken from a study of blood T cells in healthy people across ages. The study's findings and limits: Per million T cells, TCR beta diversity dropped roughly linearly as age increased.

Through a sample-barcoded 5' primer and a J-beta primer mix, a second PCR was run for roughly 6 to 12 cycles. MiXCR was run by TCRdb on the 5' RACE reads, yielding one entry per CDR3 protein. The sample records 650,000 or so distinct CDR3 sequences, around 50% being singletons. The chain links TRBV6-5 to TRBJ2-1; the D gene is possibly TRBD2 (7 bases). The J call is in doubt because the DNA end fits TRBJ2-7 better. The TCR was taken from a woman of 80 years or more in good health. Sequencing was done on a sample of blood. CDR3 DNA sequence: TGTGCCAGCTCGATCACCGGGGGGCCCTCCTACAATGAGCAGTACTTC. It encodes CASSITGGPSYNEQYF.